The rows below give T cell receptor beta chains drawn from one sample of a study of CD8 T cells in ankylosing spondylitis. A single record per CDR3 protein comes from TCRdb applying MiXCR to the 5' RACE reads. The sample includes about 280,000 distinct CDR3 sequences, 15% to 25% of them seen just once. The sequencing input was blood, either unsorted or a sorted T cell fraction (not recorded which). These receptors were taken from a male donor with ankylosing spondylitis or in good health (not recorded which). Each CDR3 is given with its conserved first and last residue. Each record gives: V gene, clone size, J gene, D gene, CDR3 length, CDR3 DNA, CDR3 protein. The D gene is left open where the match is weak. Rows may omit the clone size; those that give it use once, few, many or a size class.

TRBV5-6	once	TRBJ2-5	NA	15	TGTGCCAGCAGCTTAAAGGGCCTAGGACAAGAGACCCAATACTTC	CASSLKGLGQETQYF
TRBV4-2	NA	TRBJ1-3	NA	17	TGTGCCAGCAGCCAAGATTCCCCGGGGGGCTCTGGAAACACCATATATTTT	CASSQDSPGGSGNTIYF
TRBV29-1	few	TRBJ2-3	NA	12	TGCAGCGTTGAAGATCGAGGGTATACGCAGTATTTT	CSVEDRGYTQYF
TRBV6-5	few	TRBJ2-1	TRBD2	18	TGTGCCAGCAGTTCCACTCGTATCAGGACTAGCAGTTACAATGAGCAGTTCTTC	CASSSTRIRTSSYNEQFF
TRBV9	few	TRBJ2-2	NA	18	TGTGCCAGCAGCGTAGTTGGAGAGGGGGACCTGAACACCGGGGAGCTGTTTTTT	CASSVVGEGDLNTGELFF
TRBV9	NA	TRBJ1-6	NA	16	TGTGCCAGCAGCGTAGGCAAGAGCTCCTATAATTCACCCCTCCACTTT	CASSVGKSSYNSPLHF
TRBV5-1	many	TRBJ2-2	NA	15	TGCGCCAGCAGCTTGACGGGGGAAGTCACCGGGGAGCTGTTTTTT	CASSLTGEVTGELFF
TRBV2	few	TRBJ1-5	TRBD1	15	TGTGCCAGCACTCCAACAGGGGCAGGCAATCAGCCCCAGCATTTT	CASTPTGAGNQPQHF
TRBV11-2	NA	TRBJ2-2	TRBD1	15	TGTGCCAGCAGCACCCGACAGGGAATTTTCGGGGAGCTGTTTTTT	CASSTRQGIFGELFF
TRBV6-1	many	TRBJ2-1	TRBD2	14	TGTGCCAGCAGGCGGGAGTTTCCCTACAATGAGCAGTTCTTC	CASRREFPYNEQFF
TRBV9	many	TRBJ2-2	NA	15	TGTGCCAGCAGCCCCAGCGGGCCTAACACCGGGGAGCTGTTTTTT	CASSPSGPNTGELFF
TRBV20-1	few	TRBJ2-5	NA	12	TGCAGTGCGGGGTGGGGTGGGGAGACCCAGTACTTC	CSAGWGGETQYF
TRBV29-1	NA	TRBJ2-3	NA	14	TGCAGCGTTGAATTACCGGGGAGTGAAGATACGCAGTATTTT	CSVELPGSEDTQYF
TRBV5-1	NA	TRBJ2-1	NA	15	TGCGCCAGCAGCTCGAAAGCTCGCCCCACTAATGAGCAGTTCTTC	CASSSKARPTNEQFF
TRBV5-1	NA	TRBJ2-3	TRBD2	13	TGCGCCAGCAGCTTGGTACTAGCGGATACGCAGTATTTT	CASSLVLADTQYF
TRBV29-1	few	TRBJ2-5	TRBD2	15	TGCAGCGTATCTTTAGCGGGGGTGTTCGCGGAGACCCAGTACTTC	CSVSLAGVFAETQYF
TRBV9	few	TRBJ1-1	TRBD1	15	TGTGCCAGCAGCGTAGCTACAGGGGGCCCCACTGAAGCTTTCTTT	CASSVATGGPTEAFF
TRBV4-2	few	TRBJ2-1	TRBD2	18	TGTGCCAGCAGCCAAGATCGACTAGCGGGTGACTCCTACAATGAGCAGTTCTTC	CASSQDRLAGDSYNEQFF
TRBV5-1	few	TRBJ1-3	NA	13	TGCGCCAGCAGCTCGGGGTCCGGAAACACCATATATTTT	CASSSGSGNTIYF
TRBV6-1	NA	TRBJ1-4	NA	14	TGTGCCAGCAGGGGGTCGGGGACAACCGAAAAACTGTTTTTT	CASRGSGTTEKLFF
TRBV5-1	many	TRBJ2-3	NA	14	TGCGCCAGCAGCTTGGACGGGTCCGCAGATACGCAGTATTTT	CASSLDGSADTQYF
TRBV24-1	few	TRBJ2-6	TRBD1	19	TGTGCCACCAGTGTTGGAGGGACAGGGGGGTACTCTGGGGCCAACGTCCTGACTTTC	CATSVGGTGGYSGANVLTF
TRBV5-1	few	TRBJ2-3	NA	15	TGCGCCAGCAGCTTGGGACCGGGGCCCCGCGATACGCAGTATTTT	CASSLGPGPRDTQYF
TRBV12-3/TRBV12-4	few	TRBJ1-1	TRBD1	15	TGTGCCAGCAGTTGGGGACAGGGGGGGGACACTGAAGCTTTCTTT	CASSWGQGGDTEAFF
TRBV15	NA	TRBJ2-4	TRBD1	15	TGTGCCACCAGCACCCGGGACAGGGCCAAAAACATTCAGTACTTC	CATSTRDRAKNIQYF
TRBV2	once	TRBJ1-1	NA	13	TGTGCCAGCGGAGGGCAGCTGAACACTGAAGCTTTCTTT	CASGGQLNTEAFF
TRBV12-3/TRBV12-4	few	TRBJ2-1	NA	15	TGTGCCAGCAGTTTTTACCTAGGGGCCTACAATGAGCAGTTCTTC	CASSFYLGAYNEQFF
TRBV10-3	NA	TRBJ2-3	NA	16	TGTGCCATCAGTGAGTCCGGGTTTTCTAGCACAGATACGCAGTATTTT	CAISESGFSSTDTQYF
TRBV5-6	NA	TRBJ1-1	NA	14	TGTGCCAGCAGCTCTCTCGAGGTGAACACTGAAGCTTTCTTT	CASSSLEVNTEAFF
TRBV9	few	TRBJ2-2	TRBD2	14	TGTGCCAGCAGCTACACGGGCGGGGGCGGGGAGCTGTTTTTT	CASSYTGGGGELFF
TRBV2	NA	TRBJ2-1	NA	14	TGTGCCAGCAGTGAAGAGAACTTCCACAATGAGCAGTTCTTC	CASSEENFHNEQFF
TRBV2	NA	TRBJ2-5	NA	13	TGTGCCAGCAGTGAGGGGGGCCCAGAGACCCAGTACTTC	CASSEGGPETQYF
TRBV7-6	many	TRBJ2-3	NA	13	TGTGCCAGCAGCCCACTAGGCACAGATACGCAGTATTTT	CASSPLGTDTQYF
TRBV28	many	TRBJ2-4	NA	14	TGTGCCAGCAGCAACCTGGAATCCCAAAACATTCAGTACTTC	CASSNLESQNIQYF
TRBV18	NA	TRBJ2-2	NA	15	TGTGCCAGCTCACCACTGGGGCCGAACACCGCGGAGCTGTTTTTT	CASSPLGPNTAELFF
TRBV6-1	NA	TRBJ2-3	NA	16	TGTGCCAGCAGTGAGTGGACAGCAAGACCCACAGATACGCAGTATTTT	CASSEWTARPTDTQYF
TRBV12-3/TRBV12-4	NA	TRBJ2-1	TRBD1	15	TGTGCCAGCAGTTTATACAGGGGAAAGGGGGATGAGCAGTTCTTC	CASSLYRGKGDEQFF
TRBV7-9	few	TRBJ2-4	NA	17	TGTGCCAGCTCCAAACAGGCCTCCATTGCTCCCCCAAACATTCAGTACTTC	CASSKQASIAPPNIQYF
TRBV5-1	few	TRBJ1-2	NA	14	TGCGCCAGCAGCCCCCAGGACGGACTCTATGGCTACACCTTC	CASSPQDGLYGYTF
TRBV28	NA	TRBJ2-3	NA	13	TGTGCCAGCAGTCGACTGGGCACAGATACGCAGTATTTT	CASSRLGTDTQYF
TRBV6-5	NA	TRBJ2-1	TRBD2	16	TGTGCCAGCAGTTTAACCCATGGACTAGAATTCAATGAGCAGTTCTTC	CASSLTHGLEFNEQFF
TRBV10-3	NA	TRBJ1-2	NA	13	TGTGCCAGCAGTGAGAGAACTAACTATGGCTACACCTTC	CASSERTNYGYTF
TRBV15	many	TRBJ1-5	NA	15	TGTGCCACCAGCAGAGGCGGGTCCCGGGATCTCCCCCAGCATTTT	CATSRGGSRDLPQHF
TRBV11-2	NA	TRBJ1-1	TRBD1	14	TGTGCCAGCAGCGTGACAGGGGGCTCTACTGAAGCTTTCTTT	CASSVTGGSTEAFF
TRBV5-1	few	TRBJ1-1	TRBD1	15	TGCGCCAGCAGCAACCGGACAGGGATGAACACTGAAGCTTTCTTT	CASSNRTGMNTEAFF
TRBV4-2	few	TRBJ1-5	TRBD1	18	TGTGCCAGCAGCCAACCTAATCCGGGACAGGGCCCGAATCAGCCCCAGCATTTT	CASSQPNPGQGPNQPQHF
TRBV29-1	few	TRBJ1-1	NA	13	TGCAGCGTTCTGCTGAGCGTGAACACTGAAGCTTTCTTT	CSVLLSVNTEAFF
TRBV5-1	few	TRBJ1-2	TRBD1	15	TGCGCCAGCAGCCCCAGACAGGGGGTTGCCTATGGCTACACCTTC	CASSPRQGVAYGYTF
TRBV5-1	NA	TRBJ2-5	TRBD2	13	TGCGCCAGCAAGCGGGATGTCGGGGAGACCCAGTACTTC	CASKRDVGETQYF
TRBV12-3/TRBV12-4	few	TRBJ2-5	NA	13	TGTGCCAGCAGTTTATTTCAGGCGCGGACCCAGTACTTC	CASSLFQARTQYF
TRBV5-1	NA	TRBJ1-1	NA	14	TGCGCCAGCAGGAGACTGTCGCAGAACACTGAAGCTTTCTTT	CASRRLSQNTEAFF
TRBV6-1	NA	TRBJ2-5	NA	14	TGTGCCAGCAGCACTAGTGGTCGACAAGAGACCCAGTACTTC	CASSTSGRQETQYF
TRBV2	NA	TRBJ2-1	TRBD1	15	TGTGCCAGCAGCTCTGACAGGGGGTCGCACAATGAGCAGTTCTTC	CASSSDRGSHNEQFF
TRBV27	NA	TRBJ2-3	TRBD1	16	TGTGCCAGCAGTTTATCGGAGACAGGGTACACAGATACGCAGTATTTT	CASSLSETGYTDTQYF
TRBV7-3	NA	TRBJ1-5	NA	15	TGTGCCAGCAGCTTACTTAGGGCAAGCAATCAGCCCCAGCATTTT	CASSLLRASNQPQHF
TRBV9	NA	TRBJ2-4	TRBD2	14	TGTGCCAGCAGCGTAGGGCTAGCGGAAAACATTCAGTACTTC	CASSVGLAENIQYF
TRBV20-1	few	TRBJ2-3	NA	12	TGCAGTGCTAGAGCCCCCGCTGATACGCAGTATTTT	CSARAPADTQYF
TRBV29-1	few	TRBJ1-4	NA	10	TGCAGCGTTGAGGGGCTCCGGCTGTTTTTT	CSVEGLRLFF
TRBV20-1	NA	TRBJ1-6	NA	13	TGCAGTGCTAGAGATTTGGGGGAACCCACCCTCCACTTT	CSARDLGEPTLHF
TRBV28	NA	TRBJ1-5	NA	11	TGTGCCAGCAGTTTCGCCCAGGCCCAGCATTTT	CASSFAQAQHF